The 17 T cell receptor beta chains below all came from one sample that was sequenced in a study of blood T cell repertoires in COVID-19. Libraries were prepared by immunoSEQ multiplex PCR; TCRdb keeps only in-frame clonotypes and omits some of them. Here the sample spans around 170,000 clones, over 80% being singletons. Source material: peripheral blood. These receptors were obtained from a woman aged 40-49 years with acute or convalescent COVID-19.

CDR3 nucleotides: TGTGCCAGCAGCCGCTCCGGGACAGGGGGCAACACCGGGGAGCTGTTTTTT. Translation: CASSRSGTGGNTGELFF. The chain employs TRBV11-2 and TRBJ2-2, with 12 bases matching TRBD1. The V gene's germline CDR1 is SGHAT and CDR2 FQNNGV. V trimming: 5 bases; J trimming: 2 bases; junction bases outside the gene matches: 6. This CDR3 contains 17 residues.

This clone has more than one count but fewer than ten. A read error may account for a junction end that differs from germline. The gene calls are TRBV5-1 and TRBJ1-6, with unresolved D. Per germline, CDR1 SGHRS and CDR2 YFSETQ. This CDR3 has 13 residues. CDR3 loop: CASSLAYNSPLHF. The CDR3 nucleotides are TGCGCCAGCAGCTTGGCCTACAATTCACCCCTCCACTTT.

Notes on this clone: A much larger clone differs from this one at a single base, so this may be a read error. The genes are TRBV3-1 (or the pseudogene TRBV3-2) and TRBJ2-3; D gene ambiguous. This CDR3 comprises 12 residues. The V end was cut by 6 bases, the J end by 0 bases, with 4 bases between. CDR1 is LGHDT and CDR2 is YNNKEL in the germline V gene (reference sequence). DNA of the CDR3: TGTGCCAGCAGGAGTAGCACAGATACGCAGTATTTT. Protein sequence: CASRSSTDTQYF.

The chain recombines TRBV21-1 with TRBJ2-2; the table's D call of TRBD1 was not tested on the DNA. TRBV21-1 is reported as a pseudogene. The CDR3 runs 14 residues. The CDR3 sequence: CASSKYKGAGELFF. In nucleotides, the CDR3 is TGTGCCAGCAGCAAATATAAAGGGGCCGGGGAGCTGTTTTTT.

The V and J genes are TRBV7-2 and TRBJ1-5; 9 positions match TRBD1. V dropped 5 bases and J dropped 5; count of bases not matched to a gene: 7. The CDR3 length is 15 residues. The V gene's germline CDR1 is SGHTA and CDR2 FQGNSA. CDR3 amino acids: CASSVAGTGYQPQHF. The CDR3 DNA sequence: TGTGCCAGCAGCGTCGCCGGGACAGGGTATCAGCCCCAGCATTTT.

The chain recombines TRBV28 with TRBJ1-5; D gene ambiguous. CDR1 and CDR2 (germline): MDHEN, SYDVKM. V dropped 0 bases and J dropped 6 bases, with 12 bases sitting between them. The CDR3 runs 15 residues. The CDR3 DNA follows: TGTGCCAGCAGTTTATGGGTGGGTTCAGGTCAGCCCCAGCATTTT. Amino acid sequence: CASSLWVGSGQPQHF.

V usage is TRBV5-5 and J usage is TRBJ1-1; D is undetermined. The CDR3 loop spans 12 amino acids. Trimming took 6 bases from V and 6 from J, leaving 12 bases between them. Germline V gene data show CDR1 as SGHKS and CDR2 as YYEKEE (reference sequence). DNA for the CDR3: TGTGCCAGCACTCCGAACGGGGCTGAAGCTTTCTTT. Amino acid sequence: CASTPNGAEAFF.

This chain uses TRBV11-1 with TRBJ2-6; no reliable D call. In germline, CDR1 is SGHAT, CDR2 FQDESV (reference sequence). V shed 5 bases and J shed 1 base, with 6 bases lying between them. This CDR3 comprises 14 residues. DNA for the CDR3: TGTGCCAGCAGCGAGGCATCTGGGGCCAACGTCCTGACTTTC. It encodes CASSEASGANVLTF. The full variable domain, in which reference TRBV11-1 and TRBJ2-6 provide the parts outside the CDR3, is EAEVAQSPRYKITEKSQAVAFWCDPISGHATLYWYRQILGQGPELLVQFQDESVVDDSQLPKDRFSAERLKGVDSTLKIQPAELGDSAMYLCASSEASGANVLTFGAGSRLTVL.

This clone appeared once. V and J are TRBV6-5 and TRBJ1-1; unclear D gene. Trimming took 4 bases from V and 7 from J, leaving 13 bases between them. The CDR3 has 13 residues. Germline V gene lookup returns CDR1 MNHEY and CDR2 SVGAGI. The CDR3 protein is CASSFLDASEAFF. The DNA for the CDR3 is TGTGCCAGCAGTTTCCTAGATGCGAGTGAAGCTTTCTTT.

The rearrangement joins TRBV4-2 to TRBJ1-1, with a tentative D call TRBD1 (6 bases). Trimming removed 4 bases at V and 1 base at J, with 7 bases between. The germline V gene has CDR1 LGHNA and CDR2 YNFKEQ. The CDR3 contains 13 residues. In DNA form, the CDR3 reads TGTGCCAGCAGCCCGACAGGGAACACTGAAGCTTTCTTT. Protein product: CASSPTGNTEAFF.

The rearrangement links TRBV28 to TRBJ2-5; a weak D match, TRBD2 (6 bases). Deletions cut 6 bases from V and 2 bases from J, with 13 bases between. CDR1 is MDHEN and CDR2 is SYDVKM in the germline V gene. This CDR3 comprises 14 residues. The CDR3 coding sequence is TGTGCCAGCAGCGATGCGGGGAGGCAAGAGACCCAGTACTTC. It yields the protein CASSDAGRQETQYF.

This clone was counted between two and nine times. V usage is TRBV28 and J usage is TRBJ2-7, with 8 bases aligning to TRBD1. The trim removed 4 bases at V and 7 bases at J, leaving 9 bases unmatched. The CDR3 is made up of 14 amino acids. Germline assignment: CDR1 MDHEN and CDR2 SYDVKM. CDR3 loop: CASSWTGPREEQYF. The CDR3 DNA reads TGTGCCAGCAGTTGGACAGGGCCTAGGGAGGAGCAGTACTTC.

The V gene is TRBV2, the J gene TRBJ2-3, with TRBD2 matching over 7 bases. V lost 6 bases to trimming and J lost 4 bases; unmatched junction nucleotides: 7. The length of the CDR3 is 14 residues. Germline values: CDR1 SNHLY, CDR2 FYNNEI. CDR3 coding DNA: TGTGCCAGCAGGGGCAGACTAGCCCCAGATACGCAGTATTTT. This encodes CASRGRLAPDTQYF. Complete variable domain (other parts from reference TRBV2 and TRBJ2-3): EPEVTQTPSHQVTQMGQEVILRCVPISNHLYFYWYRQILGQKVEFLVSFYNNEISEKSEIFDDQFSVERPDGSNFTLKIRSTKLEDSAMYFCASRGRLAPDTQYFGPGTRLTVL.

This clone was detected only a few times. The rearrangement joins TRBV11-2 to TRBJ2-3; no reliable D call. Germline values: CDR1 SGHAT, CDR2 FQNNGV. Trimming stripped 4 bases from V and 1 base from J, with 24 bases between. The CDR3 spans 19 residues. The CDR3 here is CASSSGSLESMWGTDTQYF. The CDR3 DNA reads TGTGCCAGCAGCTCGGGTAGTTTGGAAAGTATGTGGGGCACAGATACGCAGTATTTT.

The rearrangement links TRBV2 to TRBJ1-2, with a tentative D call TRBD1 (6 bases). Trimming removed 6 bases at V and 5 bases at J, with 22 bases between. In germline, CDR1 is SNHLY, CDR2 FYNNEI. The CDR3 length is 16 residues. The CDR3 sequence: CASRDGQYNPGYGYTF. DNA for the CDR3: TGTGCCAGCAGAGATGGACAGTACAACCCCGGATATGGCTACACCTTC.

The chain combines TRBV5-5 with TRBJ1-4; D remains unclear. Trimming took 1 base from V and 8 from J, leaving 9 bases between them. CDR1 SGHKS and CDR2 YYEKEE come from the germline V gene (reference sequence). CDR3 length: 13 residues. CDR3 protein: CASSLIPGEKLFF. CDR3 in DNA: TGTGCCAGCAGCTTGATTCCGGGAGAAAAACTGTTTTTT.

The V call is TRBV5-1, the J call TRBJ1-2; 11 positions agree with TRBD1. The CDR3 has 15 amino acids. The germline gives CDR1 SGHRS, CDR2 YFSETQ. V was clipped by 0 bases and J by 4 bases; unmatched bases: 2. The CDR3 reads CASSLDGTGGYGYTF. The CDR3 region has the DNA TGCGCCAGCAGCTTGGATGGGACAGGGGGCTATGGCTACACCTTC.